Listed below are T cell receptor beta chains from one sample, sequenced in a study of patients and donors after allogeneic stem cell transplantation. A single record per CDR3 protein comes from TCRdb applying MiXCR to the RT-PCR reads. The data contain some 230,000 distinct CDR3 sequences, approximately 14% of them seen just once; the ten biggest clones take up 11%. Sequencing used blood, either unsorted or a sorted T cell fraction (not recorded which). These receptors were collected from a human donor who was either an allogeneic HSCT recipient or a stem cell or donor lymphocyte infusion donor (not recorded which). It is not recorded whose cells these are; they may come from a transplant donor. CDR3s include the opening cysteine and the closing phenylalanine or tryptophan. The order of the fields is D gene, clone size, J gene, V gene, CDR3 DNA, CDR3 protein. The D gene is left open where the match is weak. Clone size, where shown, is once, few, many, or a class for clones that have expanded.

d_gene: NA; abundance: NA; j_gene: TRBJ2-7; v_gene: TRBV6-6; CDR3nt: TGTGCCAGCAGCTACCAGGGGAACTACGAGCAGTACTTC; CDR3aa: CASSYQGNYEQYF
d_gene: TRBD2; abundance: few; j_gene: TRBJ2-3; v_gene: TRBV2; CDR3nt: TGTGCCAGCAGTGAAGGGACTAGCCGCACAGATACGCAGTATTTT; CDR3aa: CASSEGTSRTDTQYF
d_gene: NA; abundance: many; j_gene: TRBJ2-1; v_gene: TRBV10-3; CDR3nt: TGTGCCATCAGTGAGTCATCGGGGGTTTACAATGAGCAGTTCTTC; CDR3aa: CAISESSGVYNEQFF
d_gene: NA; abundance: NA; j_gene: TRBJ2-3; v_gene: TRBV4-1; CDR3nt: TGCGCCAGCAGCCAAAGGCCCGCAGATACGCAGTATTTT; CDR3aa: CASSQRPADTQYF
d_gene: NA; abundance: many; j_gene: TRBJ1-1; v_gene: TRBV29-1; CDR3nt: TGCAGCTATAATACAGGGACAATGAACACTGAAGCTTTCTTT; CDR3aa: CSYNTGTMNTEAFF
d_gene: TRBD2; abundance: NA; j_gene: TRBJ2-5; v_gene: TRBV20-1; CDR3nt: TGCAGTGGCACCGGGCTAGCGGGATTGGTAGAGACCCAGTACTTC; CDR3aa: CSGTGLAGLVETQYF
d_gene: NA; abundance: NA; j_gene: TRBJ1-1; v_gene: TRBV6-2/TRBV6-3; CDR3nt: TGTGCCAGCATTTTCGGCAGGGCCTACACTGAAGCTTTCTTT; CDR3aa: CASIFGRAYTEAFF
d_gene: NA; abundance: NA; j_gene: TRBJ1-2; v_gene: TRBV20-1; CDR3nt: TGCAGTGTCGGGGTTATTAACTATGGCTACACCTTC; CDR3aa: CSVGVINYGYTF
d_gene: TRBD2; abundance: few; j_gene: TRBJ2-3; v_gene: TRBV14; CDR3nt: TGTGCCAGCAGCCAGGGTTCTAGCGGGGCGGATACGCAGTATTTT; CDR3aa: CASSQGSSGADTQYF
d_gene: NA; abundance: NA; j_gene: TRBJ2-5; v_gene: TRBV2; CDR3nt: TGTGCCAGCAGTGGGAGTATGGAGACCCAGTACTTC; CDR3aa: CASSGSMETQYF
d_gene: TRBD1; abundance: few; j_gene: TRBJ1-1; v_gene: TRBV6-1; CDR3nt: TGTGCCAGCAACCCGGGACAGGGGTTGCGAGCTTTCTTT; CDR3aa: CASNPGQGLRAFF
d_gene: NA; abundance: many; j_gene: TRBJ2-2; v_gene: TRBV20-1; CDR3nt: TGCAGTGGGGAGAACACCGGGGAGCTGTTTTTT; CDR3aa: CSGENTGELFF
d_gene: NA; abundance: NA; j_gene: TRBJ2-5; v_gene: TRBV7-2; CDR3nt: TGTGCCAGCAGCTTAGATCCACCAACTACCCAGTACTTC; CDR3aa: CASSLDPPTTQYF
d_gene: TRBD1; abundance: NA; j_gene: TRBJ1-1; v_gene: TRBV7-2; CDR3nt: TGTGCCAGCAGCGCCGCCGGGACAGGGGGAACTGAAGCTTTCTTT; CDR3aa: CASSAAGTGGTEAFF
d_gene: NA; abundance: few; j_gene: TRBJ2-3; v_gene: TRBV27; CDR3nt: TGTGCCAGCAGCCAAAAAAATACGCAGTATTTT; CDR3aa: CASSQKNTQYF
d_gene: NA; abundance: few; j_gene: TRBJ2-7; v_gene: TRBV11-3; CDR3nt: TGTGCCAGCAGCGCCACTGGGCTCGCACCGCAGTACTTC; CDR3aa: CASSATGLAPQYF
d_gene: TRBD2; abundance: NA; j_gene: TRBJ2-5; v_gene: TRBV5-1; CDR3nt: TGCGCCAGCAGCTTAACTAGCGGGACTGGGACCCAGTACTTC; CDR3aa: CASSLTSGTGTQYF
d_gene: NA; abundance: many; j_gene: TRBJ2-5; v_gene: TRBV4-2; CDR3nt: TGTGCCAGCAGCCATTCAGCGGGAGAGACCCAGTACTTC; CDR3aa: CASSHSAGETQYF
d_gene: TRBD1; abundance: NA; j_gene: TRBJ2-3; v_gene: TRBV7-6; CDR3nt: TGTGCCAGCAGCTCAGCCGGACAGGGCCCTACGCAGTATTTT; CDR3aa: CASSSAGQGPTQYF
d_gene: NA; abundance: NA; j_gene: TRBJ1-6; v_gene: TRBV12-3/TRBV12-4; CDR3nt: TGTGCCAGCAGTTGGGGAGGGGGCTATAATTCACCCCTCCACTTT; CDR3aa: CASSWGGGYNSPLHF
d_gene: TRBD2; abundance: many; j_gene: TRBJ2-1; v_gene: TRBV19; CDR3nt: TGTGCCAGTAGGATCTCCGGGACTAGCGGGAAGGGAGAGCAGTTCTTC; CDR3aa: CASRISGTSGKGEQFF
d_gene: TRBD2; abundance: few; j_gene: TRBJ2-1; v_gene: TRBV7-6; CDR3nt: TGTGCCAGCAGCCCAAGCGGGGGGACTCCCAATGAGCAGTTCTTC; CDR3aa: CASSPSGGTPNEQFF
d_gene: NA; abundance: many; j_gene: TRBJ1-2; v_gene: TRBV29-1; CDR3nt: TGCAGCGACCGTTACAGGGAGTTAGGTGGCTACACCTTC; CDR3aa: CSDRYRELGGYTF
d_gene: NA; abundance: NA; j_gene: TRBJ1-1; v_gene: TRBV2; CDR3nt: TGTGCCAGCAGTGACGGGTTTACGGGTGTTTTT; CDR3aa: CASSDGFTGVF
d_gene: TRBD1; abundance: NA; j_gene: TRBJ1-5; v_gene: TRBV6-2/TRBV6-3; CDR3nt: TGTGCCAGCAGTCCCCGGGACAGGCGAAATCAGCCCCAGCATTTT; CDR3aa: CASSPRDRRNQPQHF
d_gene: NA; abundance: few; j_gene: TRBJ2-7; v_gene: TRBV24-1; CDR3nt: TGTGCCACCAGTGATTTGCTTGAGGACCTCTACGAGCAGTACTTC; CDR3aa: CATSDLLEDLYEQYF
d_gene: NA; abundance: NA; j_gene: TRBJ2-1; v_gene: TRBV27; CDR3nt: TGTGCCAGCAGACGTGAGGGCCTCAATGAGCAGTTCTTC; CDR3aa: CASRREGLNEQFF
d_gene: TRBD1; abundance: many; j_gene: TRBJ2-6; v_gene: TRBV11-2; CDR3nt: TGTGCCAGCAGCTATGCGACAGGGGCCTTATCTGGGGCCAACGTCCTGACTTTC; CDR3aa: CASSYATGALSGANVLTF
d_gene: NA; abundance: NA; j_gene: TRBJ1-5; v_gene: TRBV20-1; CDR3nt: TGCAGTGCTAGAATGGGGACGGTTAGTCAGCCCCAGCATTTT; CDR3aa: CSARMGTVSQPQHF
d_gene: TRBD1; abundance: NA; j_gene: TRBJ2-5; v_gene: TRBV7-8; CDR3nt: TGTGCCAGCAGGCCTCTGGGACAGGACCAAGAGACCCAGTACTTC; CDR3aa: CASRPLGQDQETQYF
d_gene: TRBD1; abundance: NA; j_gene: TRBJ2-1; v_gene: TRBV12-3/TRBV12-4; CDR3nt: TGTGCCAGCAGTTTGGGACAGGGATGGAATGAGCAGTTCTTC; CDR3aa: CASSLGQGWNEQFF
d_gene: NA; abundance: NA; j_gene: TRBJ2-7; v_gene: TRBV5-1; CDR3nt: TGCGCCAGCAGCTTGGTGGGACCTGAGCAGTACTTC; CDR3aa: CASSLVGPEQYF
d_gene: TRBD2; abundance: few; j_gene: TRBJ2-3; v_gene: TRBV5-4; CDR3nt: TGTGCCAGCAGCCCAATGGCGGGGGGTACAGATACGCAGTATTTT; CDR3aa: CASSPMAGGTDTQYF
d_gene: NA; abundance: NA; j_gene: TRBJ2-2; v_gene: TRBV6-2/TRBV6-3; CDR3nt: TGTGCCAGCAGTTACAGTCTGACGAACACCGGGGAGCTGTTTTTT; CDR3aa: CASSYSLTNTGELFF
d_gene: NA; abundance: many; j_gene: TRBJ2-5; v_gene: TRBV7-9; CDR3nt: TGTGCCAGCAGCTTAGTGTGGGAGACCCAGTACTTC; CDR3aa: CASSLVWETQYF
d_gene: TRBD1; abundance: NA; j_gene: TRBJ2-7; v_gene: TRBV20-1; CDR3nt: TGCAACATGAGGACAGGGAACGAGCAGTACTTC; CDR3aa: CNMRTGNEQYF
d_gene: NA; abundance: NA; j_gene: TRBJ2-1; v_gene: TRBV6-4; CDR3nt: TGTGCCAGCAGCAAACAGGGGAGGGATGAGCAGTTCTTC; CDR3aa: CASSKQGRDEQFF
d_gene: NA; abundance: few; j_gene: TRBJ1-2; v_gene: TRBV18; CDR3nt: TGTGCCAGCTCACCACTCGAGGTTGGCAGGGACTATGGCTACACCTTC; CDR3aa: CASSPLEVGRDYGYTF
d_gene: NA; abundance: NA; j_gene: TRBJ1-6; v_gene: TRBV12-3/TRBV12-4; CDR3nt: TGTGCCAGCAGCGGGGGGGGGAGGGAGTCACCCCTCCACTTT; CDR3aa: CASSGGGRESPLHF